This T cell receptor beta chain was sequenced for a study of cytomegalovirus exposure and HLA in healthy donors. Study as a whole: Both the 120 or so validation repertoires and the roughly 620 first-cohort repertoires used the same platform, as reported by a later analysis.

In regard to this clone: No antigen is known for it.

Profiled with immunoSEQ multiplex PCR; TCRdb holds only in-frame clones, not every one. The sample includes more than 150,000 clones, roughly 84% of them seen just once. V trimming: 0 bases; J trimming: 3 bases; junction bases outside the gene matches: 7. The CDR3 contains 16 residues. The germline V gene encodes CDR1 MNHNY and CDR2 SVGAGI (reference sequence). Findings and caveats of the study: In vitro checks showed that three CMV-associated chains really do target CMV antigens. Later, an analysis found that TCR clusters from the first cohort tended to co-occur in the roughly 120 validation repertoires. A classifier reportedly called cytomegalovirus status with high sensitivity and specificity.

V usage is TRBV6-6 and J usage is TRBJ1-2; 7 nucleotides align to TRBD1. Sequencing input: PBMCs. The source is a woman aged 18-30 years in good health and CMV-seropositive. The CDR3 region has the DNA TGTGCCAGCAGTTACTCGAATCAGGGGGACGACTATGGCTACACCTTC. Amino acids: CASSYSNQGDDYGYTF.